This TCR beta chain was recovered during a study of blood T cell repertoires in COVID-19. Study-level information: The cDNA or gDNA used as material had been derived from T cells, B-cell-depleted T cells, or PBMCs.

Produced via immunoSEQ multiplex PCR; TCRdb's table is partial and in-frame only. The profile shows 45,000 to 55,000 clones, around 91% of them singletons. The junction had 2 bases not matched to a gene; V was cut back by 3 bases and J by 7 bases. This CDR3 has 14 amino acids. Per the germline V gene, CDR1 is KGHSH and CDR2 is LQKENI. The sequencing input was peripheral blood. The chain carries TRBV18 and TRBJ1-5; TRBD1 matches at 11 bases. This sequence was found in a human donor in a cohort sampled during active COVID-19. CDR3 region: CASSPGQGGQPQHF. The CDR3, as DNA: TGTGCCAGCTCACCGGGACAGGGGGGACAGCCCCAGCATTTT.